Below, 2 T cell receptor beta chains from the same sample are listed, as sequenced in a study of cytomegalovirus exposure and HLA in healthy donors. This PCR relied on a set of 60 Vbeta primers and 13 Jbeta primers. The assay was immunoSEQ multiplex PCR, and TCRdb's table has in-frame clones only and misses some. The table includes about 160,000 clones, 80% detected once. Sample: PBMCs. All receptors come from a woman aged 50 to 60 in good health and CMV-seropositive.

This chain uses TRBV5-4 with TRBJ1-4; D possibly corresponds to TRBD1 (5 bases). The CDR3 contains 16 residues. The germline V gene has CDR1 SGHNT and CDR2 YYREEE (reference sequence). The ends were cut back, 4 bases at V and 8 bases at J, with 21 bases in the middle. As DNA, the CDR3 is TGTGCCAGCAGCCAATGGGCTGGGGCCGGCCGGGAAAAACTGTTTTTT. Protein product: CASSQWAGAGREKLFF.

This chain links TRBV18 with TRBJ2-7, with D maybe TRBD1 (7 bases). Germline assignment: CDR1 KGHSH and CDR2 LQKENI. The CDR3 is 16 residues long. Trimming took 1 base from V and 6 from J, leaving 19 bases between them. Written as DNA, the CDR3 is TGTGCCAGCTCACCACGGCAGGGGGGAATCCAGGGCGAGCAGTACTTC. This translates into CASSPRQGGIQGEQYF.